These 5 T cell receptor beta chains came from one sample sequenced in a study of early T cells in non-severe SARS-CoV-2 infection. MiXCR, run by TCRdb on the 5' RACE reads, gives a single entry per CDR3 protein. The table has under 25,000 distinct CDR3 sequences, 3.5% to 5.5% seen once. The source material was whole blood. The receptors stem from an adult who was a healthcare worker with PCR-confirmed SARS-CoV-2 infection or an uninfected control (not recorded which).

The chain is built from TRBV18 and TRBJ1-5; TRBD1 matches at 7 bases. The ends lost 3 bases at V and 4 bases at J; junction bases unmatched: 3. The CDR3 extends over 14 amino acids. Germline values: CDR1 KGHSH, CDR2 LQKENI. This CDR3 reads CASSPGTDNQPQHF. The CDR3 DNA reads TGTGCCAGCTCACCTGGGACAGATAATCAGCCCCAGCATTTT.

The table lists this clonotype with many counts. This chain uses TRBV7-6 with TRBJ2-2; D unclear. V was trimmed by 1 base and J by 4 bases, leaving 16 bases between them. The CDR3 covers 17 residues. Germline V gene sequence: CDR1 SGHVS, CDR2 FNYEAQ. This CDR3 is CASSLEGPSSGTGELFF. As DNA, the CDR3 is TGTGCCAGCAGCTTAGAAGGACCCTCCTCGGGCACCGGGGAGCTGTTTTTT.

This clonotype has ten or more counts. The V call is TRBV6-2 or TRBV6-3, the J call TRBJ1-5, with 10 bases that match TRBD1. J was trimmed by 1 base and V by 5 bases; bases with no gene match: 5. The CDR3 totals 16 residues. Germline V CDR1 and CDR2: MNHEY, SVGEGT. The CDR3 region has the DNA TGTGCCAGCAGTCTACGGACAGGGGGGAGCAATCAGCCCCAGCATTTT. Translating gives CASSLRTGGSNQPQHF.

By proportion, this clonotype is medium-sized. The CDR3: CASSQVTFGQVVDGANVLTF. The CDR3 region has the DNA TGCGCCAGCAGCCAAGTAACCTTCGGACAAGTGGTAGATGGGGCCAACGTCCTGACTTTC. The rearrangement links TRBV4-3 to TRBJ2-6; D is perhaps TRBD1 (5 bases). The CDR3 covers 20 residues. Looked up from germline, CDR1 is LGHNA and CDR2 is YSLEER. The germline V and J ends were trimmed by 1 base and 3 bases, with 22 bases remaining between them.

This clonotype showed up many times. The V call is TRBV7-2, the J call TRBJ1-1; D unclear. V was trimmed by 9 bases and J by 0 bases, leaving 11 bases between them. Germline assignment: CDR1 SGHTA and CDR2 FQGNSA. The CDR3 runs 13 residues. In DNA form, the CDR3 reads TGTGCCAGTATGGTGAGAATGAACACTGAAGCTTTCTTT. This codes for CASMVRMNTEAFF.